The 20 T cell receptor beta chains reported below all come from one sample, sequenced in a study of CD8 T cells in ankylosing spondylitis. Regarding the study as a whole: Eight or nine highly homologous variants made up a TCR beta motif that seemed to typify ankylosing spondylitis blood.

These receptors' targets are unknown. MiXCR, applied by TCRdb to the 5' RACE reads, yields one record per CDR3 protein. The sample consists of around 490,000 distinct CDR3 sequences, roughly 5.3% of them appearing once. Material for sequencing was blood, either unsorted or a sorted T cell fraction (not recorded which). These receptors all come from a male donor with ankylosing spondylitis.

In its sample, this clonotype was seen many times. The V call is TRBV4-2, the J call TRBJ1-1; 7 bases are shared with TRBD1. The CDR3 is 16 amino acids. Germline V lookup: CDR1 LGHNA, CDR2 YNFKEQ. V lost 5 bases to trimming and J lost 1 base; unmatched junction nucleotides: 10. Here the CDR3 reads CASSFQEDRWNTEAFF. In DNA form, the CDR3 reads TGTGCCAGCAGCTTTCAAGAGGACAGGTGGAACACTGAAGCTTTCTTT.

This clonotype showed up many times. The chain recombines TRBV7-3 with TRBJ2-1; tentatively, D is TRBD1 (6 bases). Trimming took 0 bases from V and 4 from J, leaving 7 bases between them. The CDR3 consists of 14 residues. Germline V gene sequence: CDR1 SGHTA, CDR2 FQGTGA. DNA of the CDR3: TGTGCCAGCAGCTTAACCGACAGGTACAATGAGCAGTTCTTC. Translating it yields CASSLTDRYNEQFF.

This clonotype was counted between two and nine times. The genes are TRBV9 and TRBJ1-6; D possibly corresponds to TRBD1 (6 bases). V was trimmed by 3 bases and J by 8 bases, leaving 9 bases between them. Germline V gene data show CDR1 as SGDLS and CDR2 as YYNGEE. The CDR3 has 13 amino acids. This CDR3 is CASSEQGYSPLHF. The CDR3 nucleotides read TGTGCCAGCAGCGAGCAGGGGTATTCACCCCTCCACTTT.

This clonotype occurred many times. The chain joins TRBV7-3 to TRBJ1-1; D is possibly TRBD1 (5 bases). V was trimmed by 8 bases and J by 5 bases, leaving 12 bases between them. Germline CDR1 is SGHTA and CDR2 is FQGTGA. The CDR3 spans 12 residues. Here the CDR3 DNA reads TGTGCCAGCGGAGGCAGGGCAACTGAAGCTTTCTTT. It yields the protein CASGGRATEAFF.

This clonotype was detected many times. The chain joins TRBV11-1 to TRBJ1-6, with 10 bases lining up with TRBD1. The CDR3 totals 15 residues. Germline-derived CDR1 and CDR2 are SGHAT and FQDESV (reference sequence). The V gene end was trimmed by 5 bases and the J gene end by 10 bases; junction bases not matched to a gene: 8. CDR3 in DNA: TGTGCCAGCAGCCCACCGGGACAGGGGACCTCACCCCTCCACTTT. Translation gives CASSPPGQGTSPLHF.

This clonotype was seen repeatedly, ten times or more. V gene TRBV28 combines with J gene TRBJ2-7; no firm D call. V lost 8 bases and J 6 bases, leaving 5 bases between the germline ends. The CDR3 runs 9 residues. Germline CDR1 and CDR2: MDHEN and SYDVKM. In DNA, the CDR3 is TGTGCCAGCGGGTTCGAGCAGTACTTC. Its protein is CASGFEQYF.

This clonotype was picked up many times. The chain employs TRBV20-1 and TRBJ2-7; 8 nucleotides match TRBD2. Germline V CDR1 and CDR2: DFQATT, SNEGSKA (reference sequence). Trimming removed 5 bases from V and 3 bases from J; junction bases left unmatched: 9. This CDR3 region has 14 residues. CDR3 region: CSAAQLADNYEQYF. The CDR3 bases are TGCAGTGCTGCCCAACTAGCGGATAACTACGAGCAGTACTTC.

This clonotype has at least ten counts. V and J are TRBV20-1 and TRBJ2-5, with D tentatively TRBD2 (5 bases). The germline V gene encodes CDR1 DFQATT and CDR2 SNEGSKA (reference sequence). Trimming removed 2 bases at V and 7 bases at J, with 11 bases between. The CDR3 is made up of 12 amino acids. The CDR3 reads CSARKPAGTQYF. The CDR3, as DNA: TGCAGTGCTAGAAAGCCTGCGGGGACCCAGTACTTC.

The genes are TRBV10-3 and TRBJ2-3; 10 bases fit TRBD2. Germline V gene data show CDR1 as ENHRY and CDR2 as SYGVKD. The V segment lost 2 bases and the J segment 4 bases; nucleotides outside the gene matches: 9. The CDR3 runs to 17 residues. DNA for the CDR3: TGTGCCATCAGTGAGCCGACCGGGACTAGCGTCCCAGATACGCAGTATTTT. Its protein product is CAISEPTGTSVPDTQYF.

This clonotype has at least ten counts. The J gene is TRBJ1-2, the V gene TRBV24-1, with a possible D match to TRBD1 (6 bases). The length of the CDR3 is 15 residues. Germline values: CDR1 KGHDR, CDR2 SFDVKD. V was cut by 4 bases and J by 8 bases, with 19 bases left in between. In DNA, the CDR3 is TGTGCCACCAGTGACCGAAGCCGCACAGGGCTCGGCTACACCTTC. This sequence encodes CATSDRSRTGLGYTF.

This clonotype was seen more than once but under ten times. The rearrangement uses TRBV27 and TRBJ1-2; possibly TRBD1 for D (5 bases). In germline, CDR1 is MNHEY, CDR2 SMNVEV (reference sequence). CDR3 length equals 14 residues. Trimming removed 3 bases at V and 2 bases at J, with 10 bases between. CDR3 region: CASSLAGKNYGYTF. In DNA form, the CDR3 reads TGTGCCAGCAGTTTGGCAGGGAAAAACTATGGCTACACCTTC.

This clonotype was counted many times. The rearrangement uses TRBV7-2 and TRBJ2-3; no reliable D call. V was pared by 11 bases and J by 2 bases, with 20 bases between. Germline-derived CDR1 and CDR2 are SGHTA and FQGNSA. This CDR3 contains 15 residues. The CDR3 DNA reads as TGTGCCTCCAGCTTTACGGGCATACTCACAGATACGCAGTATTTT. This sequence encodes CASSFTGILTDTQYF.

The sample holds many counts of this clonotype. This sequence joins TRBV28 and TRBJ1-5, with 7 bases lining up with TRBD1. Germline-derived CDR1 and CDR2 are MDHEN and SYDVKM. V trimming: 7 bases; J trimming: 6 bases; junction bases outside the gene matches: 12. This CDR3 has 15 residues. The CDR3 loop is CASTLGGGAGQPQHF. CDR3 nucleotide sequence: TGTGCCAGCACCCTAGGAGGGGGCGCGGGTCAGCCCCAGCATTTT.

This clonotype was seen at least ten times. This CDR3 reads CASRVRAVDGYTF. Here the CDR3 DNA reads TGCGCCAGCAGGGTAAGGGCTGTGGATGGCTACACCTTC. The chain is built from TRBV5-1 and TRBJ1-2; no firm D call. V lost 5 bases, J lost 6 bases, and 14 bases lay in between. Germline values: CDR1 SGHRS, CDR2 YFSETQ. The CDR3 is 13 amino acids.

In this sample, this clonotype turned up many times. The chain joins TRBV7-9 to TRBJ2-2; D is unresolved. The V end lost 11 bases, the J end lost 5 bases, and 15 bases lay between the germline ends. CDR3 length: 13 residues. In germline, CDR1 is SEHNR, CDR2 FQNEAQ (reference sequence). DNA of the CDR3: TGTGCCCTTCGGGCGGAACCGACCGGGGAGCTGTTTTTT. This encodes CALRAEPTGELFF.

This chain links TRBV4-2 with TRBJ2-5; D could derive from TRBD1 or TRBD2 (5 bases each). Germline assignment: CDR1 LGHNA and CDR2 YNFKEQ. Trimming removed 0 bases at V and 4 bases at J, with 12 bases between. CDR3 length: 15 residues. The CDR3 sequence is CASSQDTGRGETQYF. The CDR3 region has the DNA TGTGCCAGCAGCCAAGACACGGGGCGCGGAGAGACCCAGTACTTC.

This clonotype has at least ten counts. V gene TRBV7-9 combines with J gene TRBJ2-1; D remains unclear. This CDR3 has 14 residues. The V end was cut by 3 bases, the J end by 5 bases, with 11 bases between. Germline V lookup: CDR1 SEHNR, CDR2 FQNEAQ (reference sequence). CDR3 protein: CASSFGTVNNEQFF. DNA of the CDR3: TGTGCCAGCAGCTTCGGTACAGTAAACAATGAGCAGTTCTTC.

This clonotype has a count of ten or more. The CDR3 sequence: CASSQQAGEQFF. CDR3 bases: TGCGCCAGCAGCCAGCAGGCGGGTGAGCAGTTCTTC. The rearrangement links TRBV4-3 to TRBJ2-1; D might be TRBD2 (5 bases). CDR1 LGHNA and CDR2 YSLEER come from the germline V gene. The V gene lost 3 bases and the J gene lost 9 bases, with 9 bases spanning the gap. This CDR3 region has 12 residues.

In this sample, this clonotype turned up many times. V gene TRBV20-1 combines with J gene TRBJ2-7; 7 bases align to TRBD1. V was clipped by 5 bases and J by 9 bases; unmatched bases: 7. CDR1 is DFQATT, CDR2 SNEGSKA, per germline (reference sequence). The CDR3 totals 11 residues. The CDR3 region is CSAPTGAAQYF. The CDR3 region has the DNA TGCAGTGCTCCAACAGGGGCGGCGCAGTACTTC.

Ten or more counts support this clonotype. The gene calls are TRBV15 and TRBJ2-1, with D maybe TRBD2 (6 bases). V was pared by 5 bases and J by 7 bases, with 12 bases between. The CDR3 has 13 residues. In germline, CDR1 is LNHNV, CDR2 YYDKDF (reference sequence). The CDR3 loop is CATSGGTRNEQFF. The CDR3, as DNA: TGTGCCACCAGCGGGGGGACTCGTAATGAGCAGTTCTTC.